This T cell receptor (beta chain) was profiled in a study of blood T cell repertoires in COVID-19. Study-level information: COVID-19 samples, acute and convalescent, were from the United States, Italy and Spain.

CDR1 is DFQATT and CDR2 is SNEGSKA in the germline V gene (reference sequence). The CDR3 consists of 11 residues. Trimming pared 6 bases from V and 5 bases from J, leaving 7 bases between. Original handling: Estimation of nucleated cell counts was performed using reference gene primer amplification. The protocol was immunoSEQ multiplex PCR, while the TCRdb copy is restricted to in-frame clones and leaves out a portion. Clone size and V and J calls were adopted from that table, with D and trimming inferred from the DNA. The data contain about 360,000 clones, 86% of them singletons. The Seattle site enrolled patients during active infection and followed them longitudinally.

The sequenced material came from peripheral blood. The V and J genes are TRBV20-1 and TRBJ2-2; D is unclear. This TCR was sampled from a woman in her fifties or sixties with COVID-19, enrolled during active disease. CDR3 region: CSARLTGELFF. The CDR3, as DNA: TGCAGTGCACGACTTACCGGGGAGCTGTTTTTT.